The text below deals with one T cell receptor (beta chain). The data belong to a study of blood T cell repertoires in COVID-19. At the level of the study: Acute and convalescent COVID-19 samples came from the United States, Italy and Spain. PBMCs, B-cell-depleted T cells, or T cells were the source of the cDNA or gDNA that made up the material.

How the authors handled the data: Reference gene primers were amplified, and this amplification served to estimate nucleated cell counts. Using immunoSEQ multiplex PCR, the repertoire was profiled, and TCRdb retains in-frame clones only, with some absent. V, J and clone size were drawn from that table, and D and trimming were deduced from the DNA. Of 95,000 to 110,000 clones listed, roughly 90% were seen once; the top ten hold approximately 3.5%. Sequencing input: peripheral blood. The origin of this receptor is a woman aged 60-70 years with acute or convalescent COVID-19.

The CDR3, as DNA: TGTGCCAGCAGTTTAGGGAGTCAGCCCCAGCATTTT. Protein: CASSLGSQPQHF. This chain joins TRBV12-3 or TRBV12-4 and TRBJ1-5, with D unresolved. This CDR3 has 12 amino acids. Between the trimmed V and J ends, which lost 1 base and 6 bases, there was a span of 4 bases.